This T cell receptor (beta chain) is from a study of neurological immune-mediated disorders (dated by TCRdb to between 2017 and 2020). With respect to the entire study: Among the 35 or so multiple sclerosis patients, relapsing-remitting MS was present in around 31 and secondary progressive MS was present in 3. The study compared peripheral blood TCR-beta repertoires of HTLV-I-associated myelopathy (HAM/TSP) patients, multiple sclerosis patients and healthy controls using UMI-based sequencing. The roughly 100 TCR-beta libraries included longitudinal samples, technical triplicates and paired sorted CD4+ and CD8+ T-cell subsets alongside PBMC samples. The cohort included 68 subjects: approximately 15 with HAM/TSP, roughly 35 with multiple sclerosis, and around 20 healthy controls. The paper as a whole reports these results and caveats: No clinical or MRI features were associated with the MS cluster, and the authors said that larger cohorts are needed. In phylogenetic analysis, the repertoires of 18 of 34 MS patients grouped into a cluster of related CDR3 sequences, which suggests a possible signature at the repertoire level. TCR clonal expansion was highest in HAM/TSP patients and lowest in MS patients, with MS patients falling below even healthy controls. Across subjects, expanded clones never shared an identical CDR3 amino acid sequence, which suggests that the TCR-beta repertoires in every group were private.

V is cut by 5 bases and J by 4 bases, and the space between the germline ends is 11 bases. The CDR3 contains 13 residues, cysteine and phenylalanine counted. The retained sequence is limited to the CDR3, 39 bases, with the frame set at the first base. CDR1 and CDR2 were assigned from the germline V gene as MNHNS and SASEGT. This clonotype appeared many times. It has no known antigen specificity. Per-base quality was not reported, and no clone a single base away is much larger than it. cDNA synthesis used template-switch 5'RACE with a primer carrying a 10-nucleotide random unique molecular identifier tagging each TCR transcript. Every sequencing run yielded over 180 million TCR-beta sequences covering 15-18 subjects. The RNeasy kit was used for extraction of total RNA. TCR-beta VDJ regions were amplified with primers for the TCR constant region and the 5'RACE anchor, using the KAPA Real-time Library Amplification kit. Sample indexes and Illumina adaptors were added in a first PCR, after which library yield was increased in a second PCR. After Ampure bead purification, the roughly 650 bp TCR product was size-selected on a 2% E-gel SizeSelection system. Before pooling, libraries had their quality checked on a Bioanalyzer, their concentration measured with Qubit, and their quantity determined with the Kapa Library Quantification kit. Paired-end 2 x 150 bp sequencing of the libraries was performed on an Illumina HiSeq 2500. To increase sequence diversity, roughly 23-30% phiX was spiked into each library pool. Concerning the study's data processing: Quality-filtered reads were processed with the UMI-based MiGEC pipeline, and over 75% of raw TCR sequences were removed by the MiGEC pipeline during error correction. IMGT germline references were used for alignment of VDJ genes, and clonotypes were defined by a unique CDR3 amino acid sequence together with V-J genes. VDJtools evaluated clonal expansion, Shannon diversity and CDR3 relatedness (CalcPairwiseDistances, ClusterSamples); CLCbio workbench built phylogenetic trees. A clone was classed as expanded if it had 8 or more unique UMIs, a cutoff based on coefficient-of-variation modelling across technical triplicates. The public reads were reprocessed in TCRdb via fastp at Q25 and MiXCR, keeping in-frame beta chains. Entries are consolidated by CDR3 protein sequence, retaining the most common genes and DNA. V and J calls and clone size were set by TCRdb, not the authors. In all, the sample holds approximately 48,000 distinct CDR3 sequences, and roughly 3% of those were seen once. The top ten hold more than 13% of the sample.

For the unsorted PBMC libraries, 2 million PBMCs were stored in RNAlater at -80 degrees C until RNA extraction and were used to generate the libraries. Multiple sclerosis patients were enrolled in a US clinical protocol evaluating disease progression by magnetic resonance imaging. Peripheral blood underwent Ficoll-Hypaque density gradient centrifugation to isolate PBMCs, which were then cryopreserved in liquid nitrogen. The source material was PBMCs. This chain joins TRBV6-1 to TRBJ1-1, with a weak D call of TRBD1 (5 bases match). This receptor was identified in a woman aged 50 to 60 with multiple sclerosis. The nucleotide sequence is TGTGCCAGCAGTCCTGAAGGGGCCACTGAAGCTTTCTTT. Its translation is CASSPEGATEAFF.